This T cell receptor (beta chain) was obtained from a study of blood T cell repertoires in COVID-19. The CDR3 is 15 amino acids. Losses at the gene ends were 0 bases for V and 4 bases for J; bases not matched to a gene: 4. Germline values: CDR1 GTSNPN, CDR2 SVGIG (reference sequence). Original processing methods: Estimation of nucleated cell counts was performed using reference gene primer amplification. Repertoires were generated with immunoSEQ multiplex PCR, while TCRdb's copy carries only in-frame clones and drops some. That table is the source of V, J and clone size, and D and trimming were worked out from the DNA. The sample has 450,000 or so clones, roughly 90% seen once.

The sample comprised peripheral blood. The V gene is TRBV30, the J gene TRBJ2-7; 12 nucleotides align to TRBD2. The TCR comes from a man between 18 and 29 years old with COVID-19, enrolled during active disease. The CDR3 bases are TGTGCCTGGAGTGTACGACTAGCGGGAGAGTACGAGCAGTACTTC. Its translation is CAWSVRLAGEYEQYF.